These T cell receptor beta chains were read from a single sample in a study of esophageal squamous cell carcinoma under preoperative chemotherapy. TCRdb redid the calling of the PCR reads with MiXCR, one entry per CDR3 protein. Of approximately 16,000 distinct CDR3 sequences listed, approximately 50% are singletons. This material was obtained from a patient given preoperative chemotherapy. The receptor source for this set is a human donor with esophageal squamous cell carcinoma. The donor label of this sample is uncertain. Each CDR3 is given with its conserved first and last residue. Each record gives: J gene, D gene, CDR3 length, V gene, clone size, CDR3 DNA, CDR3 protein. The D gene is left open where the match is weak. The size field is filled for only some rows; it gives once, few, many or a size class.

TRBJ2-3 TRBD1 14 TRBV7-2 . TGTGCGGGCAGCTCGGCAGTGAGCACAGGGGAGCAGTATTTT CAGSSAVSTGEQYF
TRBJ2-1 . 14 TRBV6-5 . TGTGCCAGCAGTTACCGGGAGAGGCGGGCTGAGCAGTTCTTC CASSYRERRAEQFF
TRBJ2-3 . 16 TRBV11-2 . TGTGCCAGCAGCGTGGGGGCCGGGAGCAGCACAGATACGCAGTATTTT CASSVGAGSSTDTQYF
TRBJ2-5 . 13 TRBV7-2 once TGTGCCAGCAGCTTAGGCCCAGGCAATGAGCAGTACTTC CASSLGPGNEQYF
TRBJ2-3 TRBD2 15 TRBV7-3 few TGTGCCAGCAGCTCTTCAGCGGGGGGGTCAGATACGCAGTATTTT CASSSSAGGSDTQYF
TRBJ2-3 TRBD1 16 TRBV7-2 . TGTGCCAGCAGCGCACGACAGGGGGGGACCACAGACATGCAGTACTTT CASSARQGGTTDMQYF
TRBJ2-2 TRBD2 15 TRBV11-2 many TGTGCCAGCAGCCCTCGACTAGCTCGAACCGGGGAGCTGTTTTTT CASSPRLARTGELFF
TRBJ1-1 TRBD1 14 TRBV6-1 few TGTGCCAGCAGGGTACAGGGGCAGAACACTGAAGCTTTCTTT CASRVQGQNTEAFF
TRBJ2-3 . 13 TRBV5-5 many TGTGCCAGCAGCTTTCCAGGGTCAGATACGCAGTATTTT CASSFPGSDTQYF
TRBJ2-3 . 15 TRBV11-3 . TGTGCCAGCAGCTTAGAAGCGGCGATCACAGATACGCAGTATTTT CASSLEAAITDTQYF
TRBJ2-7 . 13 TRBV27 many TGTGCCAGCAGTTTGGGGGGGGCGCTGGGGCAGTACTTC CASSLGGALGQYF
TRBJ2-5 TRBD2 16 TRBV7-6 many TGTGCCAGCAGCTTAGCGGGCGGGAGAATCCAAGAGACCCAGTACTTC CASSLAGGRIQETQYF
TRBJ2-7 TRBD2 15 TRBV15 many TGTGCCACCAGCAGAGAGACTAGCGGCTACTACGAGCAGTACTTC CATSRETSGYYEQYF
TRBJ2-4 . 13 TRBV7-3 . TGTGCCAGCGGCAGGTGGGGCACAAACACTCAGTACTTC CASGRWGTNTQYF
TRBJ2-3 . 16 TRBV7-8 . TGTGCCAGCGGGGTAGTCGGGCGGCGGCCCCCAGATACCCAGTATTTT CASGVVGRRPPDTQYF
TRBJ2-7 . 14 TRBV27 . TGTGCCAGCAGTTCCCGGGACACACCCTACGAGCAGTACTTC CASSSRDTPYEQYF
TRBJ2-3 . 16 TRBV7-9 many TGTGCCAGCAGCTTATTAGGCGCGGCAAACACAGATACGCAGTATTTT CASSLLGAANTDTQYF
TRBJ2-5 . 15 TRBV7-2 . TGTGCCAGGAGGCAGGGGGGAAGTGACCAAGACACCCAGTACTTC CARRQGGSDQDTQYF
TRBJ2-4 . 16 TRBV7-2 . TGTGCGAGCCGCGCCCCGGGGCGGTGGGGCACAGATACTCAGTACTTC CASRAPGRWGTDTQYF
TRBJ2-7 TRBD1 15 TRBV7-3 . TGTGCCAGCAGCTTAACCGGGACAGGGGTCTACGAGCAGTACTTC CASSLTGTGVYEQYF